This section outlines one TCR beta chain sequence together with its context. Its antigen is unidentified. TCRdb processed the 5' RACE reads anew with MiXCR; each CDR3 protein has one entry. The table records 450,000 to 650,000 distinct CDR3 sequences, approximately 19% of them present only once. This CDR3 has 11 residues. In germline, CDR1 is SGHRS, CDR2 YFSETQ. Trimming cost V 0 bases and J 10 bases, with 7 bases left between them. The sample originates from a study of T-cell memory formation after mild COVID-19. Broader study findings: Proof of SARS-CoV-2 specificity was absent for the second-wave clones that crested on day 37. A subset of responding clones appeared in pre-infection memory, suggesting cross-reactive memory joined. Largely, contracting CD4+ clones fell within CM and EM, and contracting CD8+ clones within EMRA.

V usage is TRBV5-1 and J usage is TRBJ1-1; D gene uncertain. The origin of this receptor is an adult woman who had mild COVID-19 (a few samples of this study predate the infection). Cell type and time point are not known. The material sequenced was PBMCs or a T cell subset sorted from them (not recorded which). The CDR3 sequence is CASSLDGGAFF. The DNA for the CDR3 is TGCGCCAGCAGCTTGGACGGTGGAGCTTTCTTT.